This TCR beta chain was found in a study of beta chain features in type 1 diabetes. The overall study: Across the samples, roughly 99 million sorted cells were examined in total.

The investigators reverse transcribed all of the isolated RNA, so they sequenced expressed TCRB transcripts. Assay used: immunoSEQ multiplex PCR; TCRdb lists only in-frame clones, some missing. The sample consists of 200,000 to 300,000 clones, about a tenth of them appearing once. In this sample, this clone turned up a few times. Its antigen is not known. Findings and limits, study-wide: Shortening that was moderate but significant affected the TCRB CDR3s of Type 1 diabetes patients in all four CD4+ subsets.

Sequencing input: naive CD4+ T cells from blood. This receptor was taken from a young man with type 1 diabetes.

The CDR3 sequence: CASRGNQPQHF. The CDR3 bases are TGTGCCAGCCGAGGAAATCAGCCCCAGCATTTT. The rearrangement uses TRBV2 and TRBJ1-5; D is unclear. CDR3 length: 11 residues. Germline values: CDR1 SNHLY, CDR2 FYNNEI. Trimming stripped 8 bases from V and 4 bases from J, with 6 bases between.